Below, 5 T cell receptor beta chains from the same sample are listed, as sequenced in a study of shared clonotypes between healthy human individuals. This table comes from immunoSEQ multiplex PCR, and its TCRdb copy is limited to in-frame clones, with some not included. The profile shows hundreds of thousands of clones, around 81% of them singletons. Sequences were obtained from PBMCs. These receptors originate from a woman between 35 and 50 years old in good health. Some clones in this sample may be carry-over from other donors' samples.

The CDR3 DNA reads as TGTGCCAGCAAGGAAGGGTTCTTTTCCGAGCAGTACTTC. This codes for CASKEGFFSEQYF. This chain joins TRBV2 and TRBJ2-7; D unclear. Germline-derived CDR1 and CDR2 are SNHLY and FYNNEI. This CDR3 comprises 13 residues. V lost 7 bases to trimming and J lost 6 bases, with 16 bases between them. Drawing the rest from reference TRBV2 and TRBJ2-7, the complete variable domain is EPEVTQTPSHQVTQMGQEVILRCVPISNHLYFYWYRQILGQKVEFLVSFYNNEISEKSEIFDDQFSVERPDGSNFTLKIRSTKLEDSAMYFCASKEGFFSEQYFGPGTRLTVT.

The chain couples TRBV28 to TRBJ2-2; 7 bases line up with TRBD1. V was clipped by 3 bases and J by 4 bases; unmatched bases: 5. Germline-derived CDR1 and CDR2 are MDHEN and SYDVKM. This CDR3 comprises 15 residues. CDR3 DNA: TGTGCCAGCAGTTTTCAGAGGGACAGCACCGGGGAGCTGTTTTTT. Translating gives CASSFQRDSTGELFF.

The rearrangement links TRBV28 to TRBJ2-6, with D possibly matching TRBD2 (6 bases). Between the trimmed V and J ends, which lost 8 bases and 0 bases, there was a span of 20 bases. The CDR3 totals 18 residues. Germline CDR1 is MDHEN and CDR2 is SYDVKM. The CDR3 loop is CASCLGPGETSGANVLTF. DNA for the CDR3: TGTGCCAGCTGCCTCGGTCCGGGGGAGACCTCTGGGGCCAACGTCCTGACTTTC.

The CDR3 nucleotides are TGCGCCAGCAGCCAAGACGTAGGGAGCGGGAGAAGATCCCAAGAGACCCAGTACTTC. It yields the protein CASSQDVGSGRRSQETQYF. The chain uses TRBV4-1 and TRBJ2-5, with 8 positions matching TRBD2. Germline V lookup: CDR1 MGHRA, CDR2 YSYEKL. CDR3 length: 19 residues. Germline trimming cut 0 bases from V and 1 base from J; bases unmatched to any gene: 13.

This clone appeared many times. This chain connects TRBV7-8 to TRBJ2-2; D uncertain. Deletions cut 5 bases from V and 1 base from J, with 14 bases between. The germline V gene encodes CDR1 SGHVS and CDR2 FQNEAQ. CDR3 length: 16 amino acids. The CDR3 protein is CASSTRTALNTGELFF. The CDR3 coding sequence is TGTGCCAGCAGCACACGGACGGCGCTGAACACCGGGGAGCTGTTTTTT.